Listed here are 9 T cell receptor beta chains from one sample, sequenced in a study of beta chain features in type 1 diabetes. Expressed TCRB transcripts got sequenced, as all isolated RNA was reverse transcribed. Clones were sequenced by immunoSEQ multiplex PCR, and TCRdb holds only the in-frame ones, with some missing. The repertoire has 110,000 to 150,000 clones, 9% to 10% of them found once; the top ten carry almost 0.65%. The sample taken for sequencing was central memory CD4+ T cells from blood. These receptors all come from a middle-aged woman in good health.

The rearrangement joins TRBV11-2 to TRBJ1-2; the match to TRBD1 covers 10 bases. Germline V gene data show CDR1 as SGHAT and CDR2 as FQNNGV. With V trimmed by 5 bases and J by 3 bases, 6 bases remained unmatched. The CDR3 length is 15 residues. The CDR3 loop is CASSKGQGVDYGYTF. The CDR3 region has the DNA TGTGCCAGCAGCAAAGGACAGGGGGTGGACTATGGCTACACCTTC.

This clone occurred many times. This chain uses TRBV29-1 with TRBJ1-1, with 8 positions matching TRBD1. Germline lookup yields CDR1 SQVTM and CDR2 ANQGSEA. Trimming at V came to 6 bases and at J to 4 bases, leaving 7 bases not matched to a gene. The CDR3 spans 13 residues. Here the CDR3 DNA reads TGCAGCGTCGTCAGGGGGCAGGGCACTGAAGCTTTCTTT. This codes for CSVVRGQGTEAFF.

This rearrangement joins TRBV5-4 to TRBJ2-1; 8 bases align to TRBD2. Germline-derived CDR1 and CDR2 are SGHNT and YYREEE (reference sequence). With V trimmed by 1 base and J by 1 base, 1 base remained unmatched. This CDR3 is 15 amino acids long. The CDR3 here is CASSLPGGSYNEQFF. The DNA of the CDR3 is TGTGCCAGCAGCTTGCCGGGGGGGTCCTACAATGAGCAGTTCTTC.

The rearrangement joins TRBV5-1 to TRBJ2-5; D remains ambiguous. Trimming left V 0 bases short and J 3 bases short, with 6 bases between. Looked up from germline, CDR1 is SGHRS and CDR2 is YFSETQ. There are 13 residues in the CDR3. The CDR3: CASSLASKETQYF. For the CDR3, the DNA is TGCGCCAGCAGCTTGGCAAGCAAAGAGACCCAGTACTTC.

The chain combines TRBV7-9 with TRBJ1-1; no clear D. Germline V gene lookup returns CDR1 SEHNR and CDR2 FQNEAQ (reference sequence). The CDR3 is made up of 13 amino acids. Trimming pared 5 bases from V and 0 bases from J, leaving 7 bases between. The DNA for the CDR3 is TGTGCCAGCAGCCCGTCAGTGAACACTGAAGCTTTCTTT. This translates into CASSPSVNTEAFF.

The chain links TRBV7-6 to TRBJ1-4, with D unclear. Germline V gene data show CDR1 as SGHVS and CDR2 as FNYEAQ. This CDR3 region has 13 residues. Trimming removed 1 base from V and 5 bases from J, with 5 bases in between. Here the CDR3 reads CASSLGGNEKLFF. As DNA, the CDR3 is TGTGCCAGCAGCTTAGGAGGGAATGAAAAACTGTTTTTT.

This clone was seen only a few times. The junction departs from the called germline gene at one end, perhaps through a read error. The chain has TRBV9 and TRBJ2-5; 9 nucleotides agree with TRBD2. This CDR3 spans 16 amino acids. Germline-derived CDR1 and CDR2 are SGDLS and YYNGEE. The DNA for the CDR3 is TGTGCCAGCAGCTTACTGCGGGGGGGTAACCAAGGGACCCAGTACTTC. Amino acid sequence: CASSLLRGGNQGTQYF.

J is TRBJ1-3 and V is TRBV4-3, with 7 bases fitting TRBD1. This CDR3 comprises 17 residues. V gave up 1 base and J gave up 1 base; unmatched junction bases: 7. From germline, CDR1 is LGHNA and CDR2 YSLEER. CDR3 protein: CASSQGSAGGSGNTIYF. CDR3 nucleotides: TGCGCCAGCAGCCAAGGGTCCGCAGGGGGATCTGGAAACACCATATATTTT.

The chain uses TRBV19 and TRBJ2-7; 7 bases match TRBD1. This CDR3 is 14 amino acids long. Germline CDR1 is LNHDA and CDR2 is SQIVND (reference sequence). V trimming: 3 bases; J trimming: 2 bases; junction bases outside the gene matches: 4. In DNA, the CDR3 is TGTGCCAGTAGTATGAGGGGGCGAACCTACGAGCAGTACTTC. Translating it yields CASSMRGRTYEQYF. The whole variable domain, remainder taken from reference TRBV19 and TRBJ2-7, is DGGITQSPKYLFRKEGQNVTLSCEQNLNHDAMYWYRQDPGQGLRLIYYSQIVNDFQKGDIAEGYSVSREKKESFPLTVTSAQKNPTAFYLCASSMRGRTYEQYFGPGTRLTVT.